Here is one T cell receptor (beta chain) with its context. The treatment is: oral pan-JAK inhibitor, 5-10 mg twice daily. This entry comes from a study of CD8+ T cells in alopecia areata. The CDR3 has 14 residues. Germline assignment: CDR1 SGHTA and CDR2 FQGNSA. Deletions cut 11 bases from V and 2 bases from J, with 17 bases between. Reverse transcribed after extraction, RNA yielded cDNA as the sequencing template. Here immunoSEQ multiplex PCR was the method, and the copy in TCRdb shows in-frame clones only, minus some. The sample carries around 150,000 clones, around 82% recorded once. This chain uses TRBV7-2 with TRBJ2-3; D perhaps matches TRBD2 (7 bases). Material: CD8+ T cells sorted from blood, obtained at week 4, from a patient treated with tofacitinib. The origin of this receptor is a human donor with alopecia areata. CDR3 DNA sequence: TGTGCCGGCAATTGGGGGGGCGTCACAGATACGCAGTATTTT. Protein product: CAGNWGGVTDTQYF.